The 27 T cell receptor beta chains below come from one sample, sequenced in a study of blood T cell repertoires in COVID-19. Profiling relied on immunoSEQ multiplex PCR, and the TCRdb table lists in-frame clones only, not all of them. Among about 83,000 clones listed, around 84% were seen once. Sequencing was done on a sample of peripheral blood. These receptors were taken from a man at least 80 years old with active or convalescent COVID-19.

V usage is TRBV24-1 and J usage is TRBJ2-2, with a weak D call TRBD1 (5 bases). V was pared by 1 base and J by 5 bases, with 13 bases between. In germline, CDR1 is KGHDR, CDR2 SFDVKD. This CDR3 comprises 16 residues. The CDR3 loop reads CATSDFGRARTGELFF. The CDR3, as DNA: TGTGCCACCAGTGATTTTGGCAGGGCGCGGACCGGGGAGCTGTTTTTT.

The chain joins TRBV2 to TRBJ2-5, with 7 bases aligning to TRBD2. From germline, CDR1 is SNHLY and CDR2 FYNNEI. CDR3 length: 13 amino acids. Losses at the gene ends were 8 bases for V and 0 bases for J; bases not matched to a gene: 3. The CDR3 DNA follows: TGTGCCAGCTTCGGGGGGTACCAAGAGACCCAGTACTTC. It is translated as CASFGGYQETQYF.

V gene TRBV9 combines with J gene TRBJ1-3; tentatively, D is TRBD1 (6 bases). This CDR3 is built from 14 residues. The germline V gene encodes CDR1 SGDLS and CDR2 YYNGEE. Trimming removed 5 bases at V and 4 bases at J, with 13 bases between. The CDR3 region has the DNA TGTGCCAGCAGTTTACAGGGTGACGGAAACACCATATATTTT. The encoded protein is CASSLQGDGNTIYF.

CDR3 amino acids: CASSLEPSMNTEAFF. The DNA for the CDR3 is TGTGCCAGCAGCTTGGAGCCATCCATGAACACTGAAGCTTTCTTT. J is TRBJ1-1 and V is TRBV5-4; D ambiguous. The CDR3 consists of 15 residues. Deletions cut 0 bases from V and 0 bases from J, with 9 bases between. Germline V gene lookup returns CDR1 SGHNT and CDR2 YYREEE (reference sequence).

Here the CDR3 reads CATSDLMDRDTGELFF. In DNA, the CDR3 is TGTGCCACCAGTGATCTAATGGACAGGGACACCGGGGAGCTGTTTTTT. The V gene is TRBV24-1, the J gene TRBJ2-2, with 8 bases that match TRBD1. V lost 3 bases and J lost 3; bases outside the gene matches: 5. CDR3 length: 16 residues. CDR1 is KGHDR, CDR2 SFDVKD, per germline.

The chain couples TRBV5-6 to TRBJ2-7; 9 bases are shared with TRBD1. This CDR3 contains 15 residues. Germline V gene lookup returns CDR1 SGHDT and CDR2 YYEEEE. J lost 1 base, V lost 2 bases, and 4 bases had no gene match. CDR3 in DNA: TGTGCCAGCAGCTTTTCCGGGACAGGGTCCTACGAGCAGTACGTC. Translating gives CASSFSGTGSYEQYV.

The chain carries TRBV9 and TRBJ1-3; D is ambiguous. The ends were cut back, 0 bases at V and 6 bases at J, with 10 bases in the middle. CDR1 is SGDLS and CDR2 is YYNGEE in the germline V gene. This CDR3 contains 14 residues. The CDR3 protein is CASSVVGNENTIYF. Here the CDR3 DNA reads TGTGCCAGCAGCGTAGTCGGGAACGAAAACACCATATATTTT.

The chain employs TRBV3-1 (or the pseudogene TRBV3-2) and TRBJ1-2; weak D call: TRBD1 (6 bases). Trimming shortened V by 0 bases and J by 8 bases, and 22 bases separated the two germline ends. In germline, CDR1 is LGHDT, CDR2 YNNKEL (reference sequence). This CDR3 spans 17 amino acids. The DNA for the CDR3 is TGTGCCAGCAGCCAAGATGCCCCTCTGGGGGCGGTTGAAGGCTACACCTTC. Residues: CASSQDAPLGAVEGYTF.

The chain is built from TRBV12-3 or TRBV12-4 and TRBJ2-3, with TRBD1 matching over 8 bases. V was clipped by 10 bases and J by 6 bases; unmatched bases: 9. The CDR3 extends over 13 amino acids. CDR3 DNA sequence: TGTGCCACTGGACAGGGTTCTTCCGATACGCAGTATTTT. This gives the protein CATGQGSSDTQYF.

The CDR3 sequence is CASSPPSSPGSDTQYF. The DNA of the CDR3 is TGTGCCAGCAGCCCCCCGAGTTCCCCGGGGTCAGATACGCAGTATTTT. This rearrangement joins TRBV7-9 to TRBJ2-3; TRBD2 is a possible D gene (5 bases). Between the trimmed V and J ends, which lost 5 bases and 4 bases, there was a span of 19 bases. Germline V CDR1 and CDR2: SEHNR, FQNEAQ (reference sequence). CDR3 length: 16 residues.

This chain uses TRBV10-1 with TRBJ2-2; D might be TRBD1 (6 bases). Germline CDR1 reads WNHNN; CDR2 reads SYGVQD (reference sequence). There are 15 residues in the CDR3. V shed 7 bases and J shed 6 bases, with 18 bases lying between them. As DNA, the CDR3 is TGCGCCAGCATTGGGGACCATGGGGGCCCCGGGGAGCTGTTTTTT. This encodes CASIGDHGGPGELFF.

V usage is TRBV5-1 and J usage is TRBJ1-2; TRBD1 matches 9 bases. This CDR3 has 16 residues. The V segment lost 0 bases and the J segment 7 bases; nucleotides outside the gene matches: 10. Germline CDR1 and CDR2: SGHRS and YFSETQ. CDR3 sequence: CASSLGQGVLIRGYTF. CDR3 bases: TGCGCCAGCAGCTTGGGACAGGGGGTATTGATCCGTGGCTACACCTTC. Drawing the rest from reference TRBV5-1 and TRBJ1-2, the complete variable domain is KAGVTQTPRYLIKTRGQQVTLSCSPISGHRSVSWYQQTPGQGLQFLFEYFSETQRNKGNFPGRFSGRQFSNSRSEMNVSTLELGDSALYLCASSLGQGVLIRGYTFGSGTRLTVV.

The CDR3 DNA reads TGTGCCAGCAGCAGCATAAATGAGCAGTTCTTC. Amino acids: CASSSINEQFF. The chain links TRBV5-4 to TRBJ2-1; no definite D call. CDR1 and CDR2 (germline): SGHNT, YYREEE (reference sequence). V dropped 4 bases and J dropped 7 bases, with 6 bases sitting between them. This CDR3 has 11 residues.

The chain employs TRBV3-1 (or the pseudogene TRBV3-2) and TRBJ1-2, with 10 bases that match TRBD1. This CDR3 has 11 amino acids. J gave up 7 bases and V 11 bases, and 4 bases lay outside the gene matches. Germline-derived CDR1 and CDR2 are LGHDT and YNNKEL (reference sequence). CDR3 in DNA: TGTGCCGCCCGGGACAGGGGTGGCTACACCTTC. This gives the protein CAARDRGGYTF.

The V gene is TRBV29-1, the J gene TRBJ1-1; perhaps TRBD1 as D (6 bases). The CDR3 consists of 13 residues. Trimming took off 6 bases at V and 3 bases at J, with 14 bases between the two ends. Germline-derived CDR1 and CDR2 are SQVTM and ANQGSEA. CDR3 residues: CSVQKGGDTEAFF. The DNA of the CDR3 is TGCAGCGTCCAAAAAGGGGGGGACACTGAAGCTTTCTTT.

The chain is built from TRBV2 and TRBJ2-5, with 7 bases matching TRBD2. J gave up 4 bases and V 0 bases, and 2 bases lay outside the gene matches. This CDR3 has 14 amino acids. Germline V lookup: CDR1 SNHLY, CDR2 FYNNEI. CDR3: CASSEAPGGETQYF. Written as DNA, the CDR3 is TGTGCCAGCAGTGAAGCGCCGGGGGGAGAGACCCAGTACTTC.

This clone was counted between two and nine times. The chain uses TRBV2 and TRBJ1-1; no clear D. V lost 3 bases and J 11 bases, leaving 13 bases between the germline ends. The CDR3 totals 12 residues. The germline gives CDR1 SNHLY, CDR2 FYNNEI. CDR3: CASSEGPKLAFF. DNA for the CDR3: TGTGCCAGCAGTGAGGGCCCGAAACTGGCTTTCTTT.

The chain is built from TRBV7-2 and TRBJ2-3; D ambiguous. This CDR3 comprises 13 residues. The V and J ends lost 1 base and 4 bases respectively, with 6 bases between them. Looked up from germline, CDR1 is SGHTA and CDR2 is FQGNSA. CDR3 in amino acids: CASSLGVPDTQYF. In DNA form, the CDR3 reads TGTGCCAGCAGCTTAGGAGTTCCAGATACGCAGTATTTT.

This clone came up once. V and J are TRBV6-2 or TRBV6-3 and TRBJ2-7; weak D call: TRBD1 (6 bases). The CDR3 is 14 residues long. V lost 7 bases to trimming and J lost 6 bases, with 19 bases between them. CDR1 and CDR2 from the germline V gene are MNHEY and SVGEGT. CDR3 sequence: CASTPNAGVGEQYV. The DNA of the CDR3 is TGTGCCAGCACCCCCAACGCAGGGGTTGGCGAGCAGTACGTC.

The chain couples TRBV29-1 to TRBJ1-1; TRBD1 is a possible D gene (6 bases). This CDR3 contains 15 residues. Germline loops: CDR1 SQVTM, CDR2 ANQGSEA. The V and J ends lost 4 bases and 1 base respectively, with 16 bases between them. The CDR3 DNA is TGCAGCGTTGTCCGCAGGGGAGTAAAGAACACTGAAGCTTTCTTT. Residues: CSVVRRGVKNTEAFF.

The chain uses TRBV2 and TRBJ2-3; 13 bases align to TRBD2. This CDR3 has 15 residues. V dropped 5 bases and J dropped 6; count of bases not matched to a gene: 5. Per the germline V gene, CDR1 is SNHLY and CDR2 is FYNNEI. CDR3 sequence reads: CASSLLAGGVDTQYF. DNA of the CDR3: TGTGCCAGCAGTTTACTAGCGGGGGGGGTGGATACGCAGTATTTT.

The J gene is TRBJ1-5, the V gene TRBV10-2, with TRBD1 matching 9 bases. Unmatched junction bases numbered 4, after V lost 3 bases and J lost 1 base. The CDR3 consists of 16 residues. Germline CDR1 reads WSHSY; CDR2 reads SAAADI. CDR3: CASSDTGGISNQPQHF. The CDR3 nucleotides read TGCGCCAGCAGTGATACAGGGGGCATCAGCAATCAGCCCCAGCATTTT.

The chain joins TRBV6-5 to TRBJ1-1; weak D call: TRBD1 (6 bases). The CDR3 contains 15 residues. V shed 8 bases and J shed 6 bases, with 22 bases lying between them. Germline CDR1 is MNHEY and CDR2 is SVGAGI. The CDR3 sequence: CASARRGGGGAEAFF. In nucleotides, the CDR3 is TGTGCCAGCGCCCGAAGAGGGGGGGGAGGGGCTGAAGCTTTCTTT.

This rearrangement joins TRBV6-1 to TRBJ2-3; D possibly corresponds to TRBD2 (6 bases). Per the germline V gene, CDR1 is MNHNS and CDR2 is SASEGT. The length of the CDR3 is 16 residues. V was cut by 2 bases and J by 2 bases, with 14 bases left in between. CDR3 residues: CASSELSGRTTDTQYF. The DNA for the CDR3 is TGTGCCAGCAGTGAACTTAGCGGAAGGACCACAGATACGCAGTATTTT.

This chain uses TRBV28 with TRBJ1-4; 7 positions agree with TRBD1. This CDR3 has 15 amino acids. With 5 bases clipped from V and 5 bases from J, the junction kept 8 bases outside the gene matches. The germline V gene encodes CDR1 MDHEN and CDR2 SYDVKM. The CDR3 is CASSPPGQLNEKLFF. CDR3 nucleotides: TGTGCCAGCAGTCCTCCGGGACAGTTGAATGAAAAACTGTTTTTT.

The count of this clone is one. V and J are TRBV27 and TRBJ1-4; TRBD1 aligns across 7 bases. The V and J ends lost 5 bases and 11 bases, in that order; junction bases with no gene match: 14. Looked up from germline, CDR1 is MNHEY and CDR2 is SMNVEV (reference sequence). The CDR3 has 15 amino acids. The CDR3 protein is CASSATGTAPSKLFF. The CDR3 DNA sequence: TGTGCCAGCAGTGCAACCGGGACAGCTCCTTCGAAACTGTTTTTT.

This chain uses TRBV5-6 with TRBJ1-6; D might be TRBD1 (6 bases). The CDR3 contains 14 residues. CDR1 SGHDT and CDR2 YYEEEE come from the germline V gene. The ends were cut back, 4 bases at V and 6 bases at J, with 11 bases in the middle. The CDR3 region is CASSRRTANSPLHF. For the CDR3, the DNA is TGTGCCAGCAGCCGACGGACAGCTAATTCACCCCTCCACTTT.